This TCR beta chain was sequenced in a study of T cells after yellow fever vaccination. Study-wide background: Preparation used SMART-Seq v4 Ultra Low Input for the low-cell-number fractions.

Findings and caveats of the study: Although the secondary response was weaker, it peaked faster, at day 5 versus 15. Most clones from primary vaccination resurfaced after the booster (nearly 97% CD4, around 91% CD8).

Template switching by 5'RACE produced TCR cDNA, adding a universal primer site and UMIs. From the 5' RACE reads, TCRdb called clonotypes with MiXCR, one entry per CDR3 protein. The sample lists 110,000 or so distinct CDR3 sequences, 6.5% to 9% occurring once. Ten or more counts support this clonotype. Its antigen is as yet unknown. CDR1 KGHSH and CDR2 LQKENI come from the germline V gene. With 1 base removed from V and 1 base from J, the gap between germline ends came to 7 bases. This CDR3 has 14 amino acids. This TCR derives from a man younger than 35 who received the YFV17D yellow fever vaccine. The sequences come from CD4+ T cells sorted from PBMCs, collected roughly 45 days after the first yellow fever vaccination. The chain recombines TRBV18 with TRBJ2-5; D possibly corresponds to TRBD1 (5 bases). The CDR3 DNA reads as TGTGCCAGCTCACCACTCCAGGGCCAAGAGACCCAGTACTTC. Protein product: CASSPLQGQETQYF.